This T cell receptor (beta chain) is drawn from a study of technical replicates of blood from a handful of donors. The repertoire was sequenced with immunoSEQ multiplex PCR; TCRdb's copy has only in-frame clones and lacks some. The table lists around 79,000 clones, roughly 91% of them singletons. The germline V gene encodes CDR1 SGHDT and CDR2 YYEEEE. This CDR3 has 15 amino acids. Deletions cut 0 bases from V and 0 bases from J, with 9 bases between. The specimen sequenced was T cells isolated from PBMCs. This sequence originates from a human donor in good health. The chain combines TRBV5-6 with TRBJ1-1, with D maybe TRBD1 (5 bases). The CDR3 sequence is CASSLGGGMNTEAFF. The DNA for the CDR3 is TGTGCCAGCAGCTTGGGGGGGGGAATGAACACTGAAGCTTTCTTT. The full variable domain, rest sourced from reference TRBV5-6 and TRBJ1-1, is DAGVTQSPTHLIKTRGQQVTLRCSPKSGHDTVSWYQQALGQGPQFIFQYYEEEERQRGNFPDRFSGHQFPNYSSELNVNALLLGDSALYLCASSLGGGMNTEAFFGQGTRLTVV.